This T cell receptor beta chain was documented in a study of T cells after somatic rescue of genetic block. This table comes from immunoSEQ multiplex PCR, and its TCRdb copy is limited to in-frame clones, with some not included. The data contain 100,000 to 120,000 clones, around 90% of them seen just once; the ten biggest clones take up approximately 1.4%. The source material was peripheral blood mononuclear cells (PBMCs). The TCR was taken from a woman aged 18-30 years.

In nucleotides, the CDR3 is TGTGCCAGCTACGACCCAGGCCGGACCTACGAGCAGTACTTC. This gives the protein CASYDPGRTYEQYF. The rearrangement joins TRBV7-9 to TRBJ2-7; no clear D gene. This CDR3 contains 14 residues. Germline-derived CDR1 and CDR2 are SEHNR and FQNEAQ (reference sequence). V lost 8 bases to trimming and J lost 2 bases, with 16 bases between them.